The 13 T cell receptor beta chains listed next were all sequenced from one sample in a study of Ad26.COV2.S vaccination and SARS-CoV-2 variants. Clones were sequenced by immunoSEQ multiplex PCR, and TCRdb holds only the in-frame ones, with some missing. The sample lists more than 120,000 clones; about nine tenths were seen once. The source material was peripheral blood, sampled after recovery from COVID-19. These receptors all come from a human donor who had recovered from COVID-19.

CDR3 in DNA: TGTGCCAGCAGCTTAGACAGTAACTATGGCTACACCTTC. Encoded protein: CASSLDSNYGYTF. The V gene is TRBV7-8, the J gene TRBJ1-2, with D unclear. The CDR3 is 13 amino acids. Trimming removed 1 base from V and 1 base from J, with 4 bases in between. Germline V lookup: CDR1 SGHVS, CDR2 FQNEAQ.

This clone was observed a handful of times. The chain links TRBV7-9 to TRBJ1-5, with TRBD1 as a possible D gene (6 bases). Trimming took off 4 bases at V and 0 bases at J, with 7 bases between the two ends. Germline CDR1 SEHNR, CDR2 FQNEAQ (reference sequence). This CDR3 contains 14 residues. CDR3 in amino acids: CASSSGHSNQPQHF. The DNA of the CDR3 is TGTGCCAGCAGCTCGGGACATAGCAATCAGCCCCAGCATTTT.

The rearrangement links TRBV9 to TRBJ2-1; perhaps TRBD2 as D (7 bases). This CDR3 region has 16 residues. Trimming removed 4 bases at V and 4 bases at J, with 18 bases between. CDR1 is SGDLS, CDR2 YYNGEE, per germline. The CDR3 here is CASSPSRAGAYNEQFF. The CDR3, as DNA: TGTGCCAGCAGCCCCTCAAGGGCGGGGGCGTACAATGAGCAGTTCTTC.

The chain combines TRBV6-6 with TRBJ1-2; no firm D call. Germline CDR1 MNHNY, CDR2 SVGAGI (reference sequence). The V end lost 2 bases, the J end lost 8 bases, and 18 bases lay between the germline ends. The CDR3 totals 15 residues. CDR3 residues: CASSYQSGESKGYTF. CDR3 bases: TGTGCCAGCAGTTACCAATCCGGAGAGTCAAAGGGCTACACCTTC.

The V call is TRBV28, the J call TRBJ1-4, with D uncertain. The germline V and J ends were trimmed by 1 base and 0 bases, with 9 bases remaining between them. CDR1 is MDHEN and CDR2 is SYDVKM in the germline V gene. The CDR3 totals 16 residues. The CDR3 sequence is CASSLFRDATNEKLFF. The CDR3 region has the DNA TGTGCCAGCAGTTTATTCCGGGATGCAACTAATGAAAAACTGTTTTTT.

The J gene is TRBJ2-5, the V gene TRBV7-9, with D maybe TRBD1 (6 bases). V was clipped by 4 bases and J by 5 bases, with 17 bases between them. Per germline, CDR1 SEHNR and CDR2 FQNEAQ (reference sequence). The CDR3 has 15 amino acids. The CDR3 nucleotides are TGTGCCAGCAGCTGGGGGACACCCTCCAGGGAGACCCAGTACTTC. It yields the protein CASSWGTPSRETQYF.

The chain links TRBV24-1 to TRBJ2-3; D not certain. The CDR3 covers 14 residues. Germline assignment: CDR1 KGHDR and CDR2 SFDVKD. The V gene lost 1 base and the J gene lost 4 bases, with 8 bases spanning the gap. CDR3 sequence (DNA): TGTGCCACCAGTGATTTAAGACCAGCAGATACGCAGTATTTT. Translation gives CATSDLRPADTQYF.

The chain links TRBV7-8 to TRBJ1-1, with 7 bases fitting TRBD1. The germline gives CDR1 SGHVS, CDR2 FQNEAQ. The ends lost 3 bases at V and 6 bases at J; junction bases unmatched: 16. This CDR3 has 17 amino acids. The DNA for the CDR3 is TGTGCCAGCAGCTTTCACCCCGGAAGACAGGGTAACTCTGAAGCTTTCTTT. Its protein product is CASSFHPGRQGNSEAFF.

The CDR3 DNA sequence: TGCGCCAGCAAAGGGGGACAGGGGGTTTACGAGCAGTACTTC. It translates to CASKGGQGVYEQYF. The V call is TRBV10-2, the J call TRBJ2-7, with 11 bases lining up with TRBD1. V lost 7 bases and J lost 4; bases outside the gene matches: 6. Looked up from germline, CDR1 is WSHSY and CDR2 is SAAADI. The CDR3 runs to 14 residues.

The V and J genes are TRBV10-3 and TRBJ1-2, with D possibly matching TRBD1 (5 bases). This CDR3 region has 13 residues. The ends were cut back, 3 bases at V and 7 bases at J, with 12 bases in the middle. Per germline, CDR1 ENHRY and CDR2 SYGVKD. CDR3 sequence reads: CAISDLGVGGYTF. CDR3 bases: TGTGCCATCAGTGATTTAGGGGTAGGTGGCTACACCTTC.

The V gene is TRBV4-3, the J gene TRBJ2-5; D tentatively fits TRBD1 or TRBD2 (6 bases each). This CDR3 spans 15 amino acids. Trimming shortened V by 0 bases and J by 5 bases, and 13 bases separated the two germline ends. Germline CDR1 is LGHNA and CDR2 is YSLEER. CDR3 amino acids: CASSQEIGGRETQYF. For the CDR3, the DNA is TGCGCCAGCAGCCAAGAGATCGGGGGCCGTGAGACCCAGTACTTC.

The chain is built from TRBV6-2 or TRBV6-3 and TRBJ1-5; no clear D. V was clipped by 6 bases and J by 7 bases, with 16 bases between them. Germline loops: CDR1 MNHEY, CDR2 SVGEGT. The CDR3 has 14 amino acids. The CDR3 loop is CASSQDGSEQPQHF. CDR3 nucleotides: TGTGCCAGCAGCCAGGACGGTTCGGAGCAGCCCCAGCATTTT.

J is TRBJ1-4 and V is TRBV6-2 or TRBV6-3, with D possibly matching TRBD1 (5 bases). Germline assignment: CDR1 MNHEY and CDR2 SVGEGT. Trimming cost V 4 bases and J 4 bases, with 10 bases left between them. The CDR3 totals 14 residues. The DNA for the CDR3 is TGTGCCAGCAGTTGGGGACCGCATAATGAAAAACTGTTTTTT. Protein: CASSWGPHNEKLFF.